These T cell receptor beta chains were read from a single sample in a study of identical twins. TCRdb reprocessed the 5' RACE reads with MiXCR, giving one entry per CDR3 protein. This sample has over 200,000 distinct CDR3 sequences, with 5.5% to 7.5% found just once. These data were likewise used in another study, on T cells expressing NK-cell markers.

The sequenced sample was CD8+ T cells sorted from blood. Receptor source: a woman between 18 and 30 years old in good health. CDR3s include the opening cysteine and the closing phenylalanine or tryptophan. A D gene is named only where the DNA matches it firmly. Rows give clone size only sometimes, using once, few, many, or a class for an expanded clone.

D,length,size,J,V,CDR3,DNA
NA,12,few,TRBJ2-7,TRBV3-1,CASSQAPLGLDF,TGTGCCAGCAGCCAAGCCCCCTTGGGGTTGGACTTC
TRBD1,16,few,TRBJ1-3,TRBV9,CASSARDRVSGNTIYF,TGTGCCAGCAGCGCCCGGGACAGAGTCTCTGGAAACACCATATATTTT
NA,14,NA,TRBJ1-3,TRBV9,CASSVGVSGNTIYF,TGTGCCAGCAGCGTAGGGGTCTCTGGAAACACCATATATTTT
NA,16,many,TRBJ2-2,TRBV2,CASSEEAGIYTGELFF,TGTGCCAGCAGTGAGGAAGCGGGTATTTACACCGGGGAGCTGTTTTTT
TRBD1,14,many,TRBJ1-2,TRBV29-1,CSVEGQTFGYGYTF,TGCAGCGTTGAGGGACAGACCTTTGGCTATGGCTACACCTTC
NA,13,few,TRBJ1-2,TRBV6-1,CATGDGTNYGYTF,TGTGCCACTGGAGACGGGACTAACTATGGCTACACCTTC
NA,15,NA,TRBJ1-2,TRBV12-3/TRBV12-4,CASSFSVGGDYGYTF,TGTGCCAGCAGTTTTTCGGTAGGGGGGGACTATGGCTACACCTTC
TRBD1,15,many,TRBJ2-4,TRBV27,CASSFGIGGRDIQYF,TGTGCCAGCAGTTTCGGAATAGGGGGCAGGGACATTCAGTACTTC
TRBD2,15,many,TRBJ2-7,TRBV27,CASSSVLAGRYEQYF,TGTGCCAGCAGTTCCGTACTAGCGGGAAGGTACGAGCAGTACTTC
TRBD1,12,NA,TRBJ1-5,TRBV12-3/TRBV12-4,CASSFNRGAQHF,TGTGCCAGCAGTTTTAACAGGGGAGCCCAGCATTTT
TRBD2,19,NA,TRBJ2-1,TRBV12-3/TRBV12-4,CACSLEAMLGVAGVNEQFF,TGTGCCTGCAGTTTGGAGGCCATGTTGGGGGTAGCGGGAGTTAACGAGCAGTTCTTC
NA,13,NA,TRBJ2-7,TRBV19,CASSIVAPGEQYF,TGTGCCAGTAGTATAGTGGCGCCGGGGGAGCAGTACTTC
NA,15,NA,TRBJ1-2,TRBV12-3/TRBV12-4,CASSPLLGANYGYTF,TGTGCCAGCAGTCCCCTGTTAGGAGCTAACTATGGCTACACCTTC
NA,13,NA,TRBJ1-1,TRBV27,CASNDSPGTEAFF,TGTGCCAGCAACGACAGTCCAGGCACTGAAGCTTTCTTT
TRBD1,14,few,TRBJ2-5,TRBV5-1,CASSYSTGFETQYF,TGCGCCAGCAGCTACTCGACAGGGTTCGAGACCCAGTACTTC
NA,15,many,TRBJ2-1,TRBV5-6,CASSRGAEAYNEQFF,TGTGCCAGCAGCCGAGGGGCGGAGGCCTACAATGAGCAGTTCTTC
TRBD1,14,NA,TRBJ2-7,TRBV28,CATSGTVSSYEQYF,TGTGCCACCTCAGGGACAGTAAGCTCCTACGAGCAGTACTTC
NA,12,many,TRBJ2-1,TRBV27,CASSPRGDEQFF,TGTGCCAGCAGCCCCAGGGGCGATGAGCAGTTCTTC
TRBD2,18,few,TRBJ2-3,TRBV4-3,CASSQWNSGRLITDTQYF,TGCGCCAGCAGCCAATGGAATAGCGGGAGGCTAATCACAGATACGCAGTATTTT
TRBD2,17,few,TRBJ2-3,TRBV9,CASSVVGGTSGPDTQYF,TGTGCCAGCAGCGTAGTTGGTGGGACTAGCGGGCCAGATACGCAGTATTTT
TRBD2,15,NA,TRBJ2-7,TRBV20-1,CSARDLEGRANEQYF,TGCAGTGCTAGAGATCTGGAAGGGAGGGCGAACGAGCAGTACTTC
NA,15,few,TRBJ1-2,TRBV27,CASSLDPGSYYGYTF,TGTGCCAGCAGTTTAGATCCTGGGAGTTACTATGGCTACACCTTC
NA,12,NA,TRBJ2-7,TRBV20-1,CSARPGIYEQYF,TGCAGTGCTAGACCCGGGATCTACGAGCAGTACTTC
TRBD2,15,NA,TRBJ2-1,TRBV6-1,CASSQTSATYNEQFF,TGTGCCAGCAGTCAAACTAGCGCAACCTACAATGAGCAGTTCTTC
NA,13,NA,TRBJ1-2,TRBV7-8,CASSLASHYGYTF,TGTGCCAGCAGCTTAGCCTCTCACTATGGCTACACCTTC
TRBD2,18,NA,TRBJ2-5,TRBV2,CASSDKLGLAGESETQYF,TGTGCCAGCAGTGATAAGCTTGGACTAGCGGGGGAATCAGAGACCCAGTACTTC
NA,12,NA,TRBJ2-1,TRBV29-1,CSVAFLGNEQFF,TGCAGCGTTGCTTTTCTTGGGAATGAGCAGTTCTTC
NA,14,NA,TRBJ1-6,TRBV29-1,CSVPEAGPNSPLHF,TGCAGCGTACCAGAGGCAGGGCCGAATTCACCCCTCCACTTT
NA,14,NA,TRBJ2-2,TRBV5-1,CASSPGSYTGELFF,TGCGCCAGCAGCCCCGGGAGTTACACCGGGGAGCTGTTTTTT
TRBD1,16,NA,TRBJ2-1,TRBV2,CASRYPGQGETFEQFF,TGTGCCAGCAGATACCCTGGACAGGGGGAGACCTTTGAGCAGTTCTTC
NA,12,NA,TRBJ2-2,TRBV29-1,CSVGDMGGELFF,TGCAGCGTTGGGGACATGGGCGGGGAGCTGTTTTTT
NA,14,few,TRBJ2-2,TRBV7-6,CASSLLTRAGELFF,TGTGCCAGCAGCCTACTGACCAGGGCCGGGGAGCTGTTTTTT
NA,17,few,TRBJ2-5,TRBV7-8,CASSLGGRRVRGETQYF,TGTGCCAGCAGCTTAGGGGGCAGGAGGGTAAGAGGAGAGACCCAGTACTTC
NA,14,many,TRBJ1-1,TRBV7-9,CASSLNSGFNEAFF,TGTGCCAGCAGCTTAAATTCAGGCTTTAATGAAGCTTTCTTT
NA,14,few,TRBJ1-1,TRBV7-8,CASSLRGGEFEAFF,TGTGCCAGCAGCTTAAGAGGGGGGGAGTTCGAAGCTTTCTTT
TRBD2,15,many,TRBJ2-3,TRBV20-1,CSAQGLADITDTQYF,TGCAGTGCTCAAGGGCTAGCGGATATCACAGATACGCAGTATTTT